These 27 T cell receptor beta chains were sequenced from one sample in a study of identical twins. TCRdb recomputed calls from the 5' RACE reads with MiXCR, one row per CDR3 protein. The top ten clones hold about 0.99% of a sample with 400,000 to 550,000 distinct CDR3 sequences, around 20% of them seen once. A further study also used this sample, focusing on T cells expressing NK-cell markers.

Source material: CD4+ T cells sorted from blood. The receptors were sampled from a woman between 18 and 29 years old in good health.

This sequence joins TRBV5-1 and TRBJ1-2; D remains unclear. This CDR3 spans 14 amino acids. From germline, CDR1 is SGHRS and CDR2 YFSETQ. The germline V and J ends were trimmed by 3 bases and 8 bases, with 17 bases remaining between them. CDR3 in amino acids: CASSSGGGDFGYTF. In DNA, the CDR3 is TGCGCCAGCAGCTCGGGAGGAGGTGACTTCGGCTACACCTTC.

This clonotype showed up just a few times. The chain joins TRBV5-1 to TRBJ1-1, with D maybe TRBD1 (5 bases). The CDR3 totals 14 residues. Germline values: CDR1 SGHRS, CDR2 YFSETQ. V was trimmed by 0 bases and J by 4 bases, leaving 10 bases between them. The CDR3 DNA sequence: TGCGCCAGCAGCTTGGGGGGCTGGAGCACTGAAGCTTTCTTT. This translates into CASSLGGWSTEAFF. Using reference TRBV5-1 and TRBJ1-1 for the parts outside the CDR3, the full variable domain is KAGVTQTPRYLIKTRGQQVTLSCSPISGHRSVSWYQQTPGQGLQFLFEYFSETQRNKGNFPGRFSGRQFSNSRSEMNVSTLELGDSALYLCASSLGGWSTEAFFGQGTRLTVV.

This chain uses TRBV19 with TRBJ1-2; D perhaps matches TRBD1 (6 bases). The germline V gene has CDR1 LNHDA and CDR2 SQIVND (reference sequence). The V and J ends lost 3 bases and 4 bases respectively, with 12 bases between them. This CDR3 is built from 14 residues. CDR3 amino acids: CASSIHGQIYGYTF. The CDR3 DNA sequence: TGTGCCAGTAGTATCCACGGACAGATCTATGGCTACACCTTC.

CDR3 protein: CSARDPWNPYNSPLHF. Written as DNA, the CDR3 is TGCAGTGCTAGAGATCCTTGGAACCCCTATAATTCACCCCTCCACTTT. The chain joins TRBV20-1 to TRBJ1-6; D is uncertain. Germline V gene lookup returns CDR1 DFQATT and CDR2 SNEGSKA (reference sequence). Trimming removed 0 bases from V and 2 bases from J, with 11 bases in between. The CDR3 consists of 16 residues.

The CDR3 sequence: CASSFSGPYEQYF. CDR3 DNA sequence: TGTGCCAGCAGCTTTAGCGGTCCCTACGAGCAGTACTTC. The genes are TRBV5-5 and TRBJ2-7, with a weak D call TRBD2 (6 bases). Germline CDR1 and CDR2: SGHKS and YYEKEE (reference sequence). The CDR3 has 13 amino acids. Trimming cost V 2 bases and J 2 bases, with 8 bases left between them.

In this sample, this clonotype turned up a few times. The chain joins TRBV7-2 to TRBJ1-6; the D gene is possibly TRBD1 (6 bases). V was cut by 1 base and J by 7 bases, with 11 bases left in between. The germline CDR1 and CDR2 sequences are SGHTA and FQGNSA. The CDR3 consists of 15 residues. CDR3 nucleotides: TGTGCCAGCAGCTTAGACAGGGCAGGGAATTCACCCCTCCACTTT. Protein product: CASSLDRAGNSPLHF.

This chain uses TRBV5-1 with TRBJ2-3; D possibly uses TRBD1 or TRBD2 (5 bases each). Trimming stripped 7 bases from V and 5 bases from J, with 17 bases between. The CDR3 totals 14 residues. Germline loops: CDR1 SGHRS, CDR2 YFSETQ. CDR3 in amino acids: CASGTSASQDTQYF. CDR3 DNA sequence: TGCGCCAGCGGGACCTCCGCGAGCCAAGATACGCAGTATTTT.

This chain uses TRBV3-1 with TRBJ2-7, with 7 bases lining up with TRBD1. The junction had 13 bases not matched to a gene; V was cut back by 4 bases and J by 7 bases. The CDR3 loop spans 15 amino acids. CDR1 is LGHDT, CDR2 YNNKEL, per germline (reference sequence). CDR3 protein: CASSLWTGIGREQYF. The CDR3 DNA is TGTGCCAGCAGCCTCTGGACAGGTATTGGGCGTGAGCAGTACTTC.

The chain is built from TRBV24-1 and TRBJ2-3, with D unresolved. CDR1 and CDR2 from the germline V gene are KGHDR and SFDVKD. The CDR3 totals 13 residues. Trimming shortened V by 5 bases and J by 2 bases, and 7 bases separated the two germline ends. CDR3 in DNA: TGTGCCACCAGTGGTCCCAACACAGATACGCAGTATTTT. Protein sequence: CATSGPNTDTQYF.

The gene calls are TRBV12-3 or TRBV12-4 and TRBJ2-7; no definite D call. The V and J ends lost 5 bases and 0 bases respectively, with 8 bases between them. The CDR3 consists of 13 residues. CDR3 in amino acids: CASSRVDSYEQYF. The CDR3 nucleotides read TGTGCCAGCAGTCGAGTGGACTCCTACGAGCAGTACTTC.

V usage is TRBV12-3 or TRBV12-4 and J usage is TRBJ2-7, with D perhaps TRBD2 (5 bases). V lost 1 base to trimming and J lost 7 bases, with 17 bases between them. CDR3 length equals 15 residues. This CDR3 is CASSLGGSAGWEQYF. CDR3 nucleotides: TGTGCCAGCAGTTTAGGTGGGAGCGCCGGTTGGGAGCAGTACTTC.

This clonotype was found a few times. The chain is built from TRBV4-3 and TRBJ2-7, with 8 bases lining up with TRBD1. Germline loops: CDR1 LGHNA, CDR2 YSLEER. Trimming removed 9 bases from V and 3 bases from J; junction bases left unmatched: 13. This CDR3 region has 15 residues. CDR3 residues: CASSLADRGNYEQYF. CDR3 coding DNA: TGCGCCAGTTCCCTTGCCGACAGGGGCAACTACGAGCAGTACTTC.

The V call is TRBV20-1, the J call TRBJ2-1; 9 nucleotides align to TRBD2. V lost 3 bases, J lost 8 bases, and 5 bases stayed unmatched. There are 13 residues in the CDR3. The germline gives CDR1 DFQATT, CDR2 SNEGSKA (reference sequence). CDR3: CSASSGGGDEQFF. The CDR3 region has the DNA TGCAGTGCTAGTAGCGGGGGAGGCGATGAGCAGTTCTTC.

V usage is TRBV7-2 and J usage is TRBJ2-3; TRBD2 agrees at 13 bases. Per the germline V gene, CDR1 is SGHTA and CDR2 is FQGNSA. CDR3 length: 14 amino acids. Trimming at V came to 4 bases and at J to 7 bases, leaving 2 bases not matched to a gene. The DNA of the CDR3 is TGTGCCAGCAGCTGGGGACTAGCGGGGCATACGCAGTATTTT. It is translated as CASSWGLAGHTQYF. Supplemented by reference TRBV7-2 and TRBJ2-3, the full variable domain reads GAGVSQSPSNKVTEKGKDVELRCDPISGHTALYWYRQSLGQGLEFLIYFQGNSAPDKSGLPSDRFSAERTGGSVSTLTIQRTQQEDSAVYLCASSWGLAGHTQYFGPGTRLTVL.

The chain couples TRBV5-1 to TRBJ2-7; 11 bases match TRBD2. CDR1 is SGHRS, CDR2 YFSETQ, per germline. V shed 3 bases and J 0 bases; nucleotides not matched to a gene: 5. The CDR3 sequence is 16 residues long. The CDR3 sequence is CASSYGTSGFSYEQYF. Here the CDR3 DNA reads TGCGCCAGCAGCTATGGGACTAGCGGTTTCTCCTACGAGCAGTACTTC. Full variable domain (rest looked up from reference TRBV5-1 and TRBJ2-7): KAGVTQTPRYLIKTRGQQVTLSCSPISGHRSVSWYQQTPGQGLQFLFEYFSETQRNKGNFPGRFSGRQFSNSRSEMNVSTLELGDSALYLCASSYGTSGFSYEQYFGPGTRLTVT.

This clonotype was recorded at least ten times. V and J are TRBV29-1 and TRBJ1-1; 7 nucleotides align to TRBD1. After removal of 5 bases from V and 1 base from J, the junction contained 4 bases not matched to a gene. Germline CDR1 and CDR2: SQVTM and ANQGSEA. CDR3 size: 13 residues. The CDR3 DNA reads as TGCAGCGTTCGACAGGGAGGGAACACTGAAGCTTTCTTT. Protein sequence: CSVRQGGNTEAFF.

The rearrangement joins TRBV12-3 or TRBV12-4 to TRBJ2-3; possibly TRBD1 for D (5 bases). Trimming shortened V by 8 bases and J by 6 bases, and 15 bases separated the two germline ends. The CDR3 loop spans 13 amino acids. CDR3 residues: CASRLRQRDTQYF. The CDR3 DNA follows: TGTGCCAGCCGGCTTAGACAGAGGGATACGCAGTATTTT.

The chain employs TRBV7-2 and TRBJ2-7, with a weak D call TRBD1 (5 bases). Germline loops: CDR1 SGHTA, CDR2 FQGNSA. Trimming stripped 7 bases from V and 5 bases from J, with 18 bases between. There are 14 residues in the CDR3. The CDR3 sequence is CASTLSQGSDEQYF. The CDR3 bases are TGTGCCAGCACCCTATCCCAGGGAAGCGACGAGCAGTACTTC.

Only a few counts were recorded for this clonotype. The genes are TRBV20-1 and TRBJ2-5, with 7 nucleotides matching TRBD1. The germline V gene encodes CDR1 DFQATT and CDR2 SNEGSKA (reference sequence). This CDR3 region has 13 residues. The V and J ends lost 8 bases and 3 bases, in that order; junction bases with no gene match: 9. The CDR3 DNA reads as TGCAGTCCGGAAGGGCAGGGGGAAGAGACCCAGTACTTC. This translates into CSPEGQGEETQYF.

The chain is built from TRBV15 and TRBJ2-2, with 8 positions matching TRBD1. This CDR3 contains 14 residues. In germline, CDR1 is LNHNV, CDR2 YYDKDF (reference sequence). Trimming removed 11 bases from V and 6 bases from J; junction bases left unmatched: 11. CDR3 sequence: CAASTGAIAGELFF. The CDR3 DNA reads as TGTGCCGCCTCGACAGGGGCCATCGCCGGGGAGCTGTTTTTT.

V is TRBV5-1 and J is TRBJ2-1; D gene uncertain. V gave up 4 bases and J gave up 5 bases, with 16 bases separating them. The CDR3 is 15 amino acids. Germline lookup yields CDR1 SGHRS and CDR2 YFSETQ. The CDR3 reads CASSLTGFVDNEQFF. CDR3 in DNA: TGCGCCAGCAGCCTTACGGGTTTTGTAGACAATGAGCAGTTCTTC.

This chain uses TRBV20-1 with TRBJ1-1; D remains ambiguous. Between the trimmed V and J ends, which lost 4 bases and 4 bases, there was a span of 10 bases. CDR1 and CDR2 (germline): DFQATT, SNEGSKA (reference sequence). CDR3 length equals 12 residues. CDR3 residues: CSAKASSTEAFF. CDR3 bases: TGCAGTGCTAAGGCAAGTTCCACTGAAGCTTTCTTT.

This clonotype was observed a few times. The chain links TRBV12-5 to TRBJ2-3; D uncertain. Per germline, CDR1 LGHNT and CDR2 FRNRAP. Trimming removed 0 bases at V and 2 bases at J, with 12 bases between. The CDR3 loop spans 16 amino acids. The CDR3 spells CASGLVQLWNTDTQYF. The DNA for the CDR3 is TGTGCTAGTGGTTTGGTACAATTATGGAACACAGATACGCAGTATTTT.

The V gene is TRBV7-2, the J gene TRBJ2-7; D may be TRBD2 (5 bases). Germline loops: CDR1 SGHTA, CDR2 FQGNSA. The CDR3 consists of 15 residues. The V end was cut by 1 base, the J end by 0 bases, with 10 bases between. CDR3 in amino acids: CASSLVQRSSYEQYF. Here the CDR3 DNA reads TGTGCCAGCAGCTTAGTCCAGCGGAGCTCCTACGAGCAGTACTTC.

The chain is built from TRBV20-1 and TRBJ2-3; tentatively, D is TRBD1 (5 bases). Trimming stripped 2 bases from V and 2 bases from J, with 8 bases between. This CDR3 comprises 13 residues. Germline V CDR1 and CDR2: DFQATT, SNEGSKA (reference sequence). CDR3 region: CSARSDNTDTQYF. DNA for the CDR3: TGCAGTGCTAGATCGGACAACACAGATACGCAGTATTTT.

This chain links TRBV7-2 with TRBJ2-5, with D possibly TRBD2 on 5 matching bases. Trimming pared 5 bases from V and 5 bases from J, leaving 15 bases between. The CDR3 spans 14 residues. Germline CDR1 reads SGHTA; CDR2 reads FQGNSA. The CDR3 reads CASSHPVGEETQYF. DNA for the CDR3: TGTGCCAGCAGCCACCCGGTCGGGGAGGAGACCCAGTACTTC. The full variable domain, its missing parts supplied by reference TRBV7-2 and TRBJ2-5, is GAGVSQSPSNKVTEKGKDVELRCDPISGHTALYWYRQSLGQGLEFLIYFQGNSAPDKSGLPSDRFSAERTGGSVSTLTIQRTQQEDSAVYLCASSHPVGEETQYFGPGTRLLVL.

This sequence joins TRBV6-1 and TRBJ2-4, with 7 bases that match TRBD1. Germline assignment: CDR1 MNHNS and CDR2 SASEGT. With V trimmed by 9 bases and J by 1 base, 3 bases remained unmatched. The CDR3 contains 13 residues. The chain's CDR3 is CASLDRAKNIQYF. DNA of the CDR3: TGTGCCAGTCTGGACAGGGCCAAAAACATTCAGTACTTC.